Following are 5 T cell receptor beta chains from one sample sequenced in a study of T-cell memory formation after mild COVID-19. TCRdb itself ran the 5' RACE reads through MiXCR, one entry per CDR3 protein. The table has around 110,000 distinct CDR3 sequences, around 12% seen once. Sequences were obtained from PBMCs or a T cell subset sorted from them (not recorded which). These TCRs come from an adult woman who had mild COVID-19 (a few samples of this study predate the infection). Cell type and time point are not known.

This clonotype came up many times. The chain combines TRBV12-3 or TRBV12-4 with TRBJ2-1, with 7 bases fitting TRBD1. The CDR3 extends over 16 amino acids. J lost 0 bases, V lost 9 bases, and 11 bases had no gene match. The CDR3 protein is CASSLGGSSSYNEQFF. The CDR3 DNA is TGTGCCAGTTCCTTAGGGGGCTCGAGCTCCTACAATGAGCAGTTCTTC.

The rearrangement joins TRBV27 to TRBJ2-1; 14 bases map to TRBD2. Germline assignment: CDR1 MNHEY and CDR2 SMNVEV (reference sequence). This CDR3 region has 17 residues. The ends lost 4 bases at V and 7 bases at J; junction bases unmatched: 9. CDR3 bases: TGTGCCAGCAGTTCGCCGGGACTAGCGGGAGAACTAAATGAGCAGTTCTTC. The encoded protein is CASSSPGLAGELNEQFF.

This clonotype was picked up a small number of times. This rearrangement joins TRBV20-1 to TRBJ1-1, with 7 bases lining up with TRBD1. The CDR3 totals 14 residues. Germline values: CDR1 DFQATT, CDR2 SNEGSKA (reference sequence). The V gene end was trimmed by 2 bases and the J gene end by 4 bases; junction bases not matched to a gene: 7. The CDR3 DNA follows: TGCAGTGCTAGATCTGGGGACAGAAGCACTGAAGCTTTCTTT. Translating it yields CSARSGDRSTEAFF.

In this sample, this clonotype turned up a few times. The V call is TRBV19, the J call TRBJ2-4, with D tentatively TRBD2 (5 bases). Germline assignment: CDR1 LNHDA and CDR2 SQIVND (reference sequence). Deletions cut 8 bases from V and 6 bases from J, with 23 bases between. This CDR3 contains 16 residues. This CDR3 is CASSHLAQVGGNIQYF. DNA of the CDR3: TGTGCCAGTTCCCACCTGGCGCAAGTCGGAGGAAACATTCAGTACTTC. Drawing the rest from reference TRBV19 and TRBJ2-4, the complete variable domain is DGGITQSPKYLFRKEGQNVTLSCEQNLNHDAMYWYRQDPGQGLRLIYYSQIVNDFQKGDIAEGYSVSREKKESFPLTVTSAQKNPTAFYLCASSHLAQVGGNIQYFGAGTRLSVL.

This clonotype was seen a handful of times. The rearrangement uses TRBV27 and TRBJ1-3; D unclear. The CDR3 covers 12 residues. Germline CDR1 is MNHEY and CDR2 is SMNVEV (reference sequence). V was cut by 8 bases and J by 4 bases, with 9 bases left in between. CDR3 sequence reads: CASRDPGNTIYF. CDR3 sequence (DNA): TGTGCCAGCCGCGACCCGGGAAACACCATATATTTT.